Below, 3 T cell receptor beta chains from the same sample are listed, as sequenced in a study of cytomegalovirus exposure and HLA in healthy donors. The PCR employed 60 Vbeta primers together with 13 Jbeta primers. Only in-frame clones appear in the TCRdb table, and some are missing; sequencing was by immunoSEQ multiplex PCR. The sample totals 55,000 to 75,000 clones. Sequencing input: PBMCs. These receptors were obtained from a male donor in good health and CMV-seronegative.

The chain couples TRBV4-2 to TRBJ1-5, with D possibly matching TRBD1 (6 bases). The CDR3 length is 15 residues. Germline CDR1 and CDR2: LGHNA and YNFKEQ. V was clipped by 4 bases and J by 6 bases, with 16 bases between them. The CDR3 reads CASSPALGASQPQHF. CDR3 sequence (DNA): TGTGCCAGCAGCCCCGCTCTGGGGGCAAGTCAGCCCCAGCATTTT.

The chain joins TRBV28 to TRBJ1-4; 9 nucleotides agree with TRBD1. V gave up 7 bases and J gave up 7 bases; unmatched junction bases: 4. Per germline, CDR1 MDHEN and CDR2 SYDVKM. This CDR3 spans 13 amino acids. The CDR3 DNA reads as TGTGCCAGCAATCGACAGGGGGGTGAAAAACTGTTTTTT. Translating gives CASNRQGGEKLFF.

The chain joins TRBV11-3 to TRBJ1-4, with 8 bases lining up with TRBD1. CDR1 is SGHNT and CDR2 is YENEEA in the germline V gene. The CDR3 sequence is 17 residues long. Losses at the gene ends were 7 bases for V and 2 bases for J; bases not matched to a gene: 12. The CDR3 sequence: CASTTPARQGTNEKLFF. The CDR3 nucleotides read TGTGCCAGCACCACCCCAGCCAGACAGGGGACTAATGAAAAACTGTTTTTT.